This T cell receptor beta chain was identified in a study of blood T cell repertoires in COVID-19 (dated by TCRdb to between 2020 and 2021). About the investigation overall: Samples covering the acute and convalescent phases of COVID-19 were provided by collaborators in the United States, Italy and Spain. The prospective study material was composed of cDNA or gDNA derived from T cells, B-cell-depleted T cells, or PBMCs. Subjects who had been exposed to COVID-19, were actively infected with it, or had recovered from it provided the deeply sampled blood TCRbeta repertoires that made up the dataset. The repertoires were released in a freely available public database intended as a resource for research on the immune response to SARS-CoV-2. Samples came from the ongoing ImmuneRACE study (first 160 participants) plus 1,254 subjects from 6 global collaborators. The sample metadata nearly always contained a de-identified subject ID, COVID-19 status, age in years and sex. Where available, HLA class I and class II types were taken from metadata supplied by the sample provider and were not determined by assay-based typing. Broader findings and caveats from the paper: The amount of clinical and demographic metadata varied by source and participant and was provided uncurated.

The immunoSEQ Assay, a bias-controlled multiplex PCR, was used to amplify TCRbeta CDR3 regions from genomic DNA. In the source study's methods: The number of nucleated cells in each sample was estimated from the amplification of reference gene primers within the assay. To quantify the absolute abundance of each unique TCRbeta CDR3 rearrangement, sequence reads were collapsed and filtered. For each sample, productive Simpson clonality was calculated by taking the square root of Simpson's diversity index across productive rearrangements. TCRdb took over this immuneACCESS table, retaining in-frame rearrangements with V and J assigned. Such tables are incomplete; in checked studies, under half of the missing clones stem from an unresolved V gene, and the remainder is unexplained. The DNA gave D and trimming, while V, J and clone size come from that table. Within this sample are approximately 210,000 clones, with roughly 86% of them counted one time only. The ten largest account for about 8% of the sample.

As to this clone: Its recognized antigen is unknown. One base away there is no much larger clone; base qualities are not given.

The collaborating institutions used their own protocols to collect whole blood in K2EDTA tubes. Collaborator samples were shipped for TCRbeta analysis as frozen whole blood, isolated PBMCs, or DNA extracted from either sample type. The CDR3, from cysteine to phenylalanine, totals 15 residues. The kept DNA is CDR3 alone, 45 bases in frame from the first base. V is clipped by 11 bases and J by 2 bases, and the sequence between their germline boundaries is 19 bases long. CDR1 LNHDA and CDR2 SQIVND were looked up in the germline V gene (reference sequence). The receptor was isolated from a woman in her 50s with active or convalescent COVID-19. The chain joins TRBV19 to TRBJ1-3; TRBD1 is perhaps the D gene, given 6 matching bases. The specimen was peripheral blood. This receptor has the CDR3 CASSFGQTPGNTIYF. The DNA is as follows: TGTGCCTCCTCGTTCGGACAGACGCCTGGAAACACCATATATTTT.